The T cell receptor (beta chain) under discussion was sequenced for a study of blood T cell repertoires in COVID-19. Study-level background: Sites in the United States, Italy and Spain provided acute and convalescent COVID-19 samples. T cells, B-cell-depleted T cells, or PBMCs supplied cDNA or gDNA.

In the original processing: From reference gene primer amplification, estimates of nucleated cell counts were derived. Only in-frame clones appear in the TCRdb table, and some are missing; sequencing was by immunoSEQ multiplex PCR. V and J calls and clone size are as listed in that table; D and trimming were resolved from the DNA. Among roughly 57,000 clones listed, about 87% were seen once. This clone has more than one count but fewer than ten. CDR1 is SNHLY, CDR2 FYNNEI, per germline. The CDR3 extends over 16 amino acids. Trimming at V came to 6 bases and at J to 5 bases, leaving 9 bases not matched to a gene.

This sequence originates from a man between 60 and 75 years old with active or convalescent COVID-19. Sequenced material: peripheral blood. V usage is TRBV2 and J usage is TRBJ2-2; 10 bases map to TRBD2. The CDR3 loop is CASSETGLARTGELFF. CDR3 bases: TGTGCCAGCAGCGAAACGGGACTAGCGCGGACCGGGGAGCTGTTTTTT.